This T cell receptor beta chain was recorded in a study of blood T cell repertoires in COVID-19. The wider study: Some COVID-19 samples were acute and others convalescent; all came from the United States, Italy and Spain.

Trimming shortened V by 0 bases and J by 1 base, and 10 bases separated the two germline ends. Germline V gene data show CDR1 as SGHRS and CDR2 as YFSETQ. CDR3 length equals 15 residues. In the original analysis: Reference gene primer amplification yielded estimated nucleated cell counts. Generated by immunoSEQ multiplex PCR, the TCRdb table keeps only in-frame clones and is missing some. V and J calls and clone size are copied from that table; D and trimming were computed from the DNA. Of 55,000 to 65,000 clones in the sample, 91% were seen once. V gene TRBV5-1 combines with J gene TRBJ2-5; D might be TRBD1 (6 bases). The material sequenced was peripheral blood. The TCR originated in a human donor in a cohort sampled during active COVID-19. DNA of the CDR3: TGCGCCAGCAGCTTGGCGACAGGCCCCCAAGAGACCCAGTACTTC. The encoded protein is CASSLATGPQETQYF.